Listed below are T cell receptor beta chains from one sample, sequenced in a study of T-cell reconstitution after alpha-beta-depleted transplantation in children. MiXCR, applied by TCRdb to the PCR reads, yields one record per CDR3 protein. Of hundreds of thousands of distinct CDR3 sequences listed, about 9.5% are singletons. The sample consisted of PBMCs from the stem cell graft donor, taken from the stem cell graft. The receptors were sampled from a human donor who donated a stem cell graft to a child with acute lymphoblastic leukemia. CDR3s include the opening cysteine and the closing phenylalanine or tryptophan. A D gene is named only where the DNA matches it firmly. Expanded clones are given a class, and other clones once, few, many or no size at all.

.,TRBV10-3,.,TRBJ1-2,TGTGCCATCAGTGAGCAACAGGGTCCCTATGGCTACACCTTC,CAISEQQGPYGYTF
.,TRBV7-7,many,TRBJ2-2,TGTGCCAGCAGCCCTCATGGGTCCGGGGAGCTGTTTTTT,CASSPHGSGELFF
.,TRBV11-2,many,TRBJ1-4,TGTGCCAGCAGCTCCGCGGGGCGAGCTAATGAAAAACTGTTTTTT,CASSSAGRANEKLFF
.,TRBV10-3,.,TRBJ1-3,TGTGCCATCATGGCTGGGGCCCCGGGCTCCGGAAACACCATATATTTT,CAIMAGAPGSGNTIYF
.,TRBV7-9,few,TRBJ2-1,TGTGCCAGCAGCTTAGGGTCTGCCGATGAGCAGTTCTTC,CASSLGSADEQFF
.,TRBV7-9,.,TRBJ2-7,TGTGCCAGCAGCCCACGATCCGGGCAGGGCTCCTACGAGCAGTACTTC,CASSPRSGQGSYEQYF
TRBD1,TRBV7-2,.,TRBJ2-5,TGTGCCAGCAGCCGACGGACAGGGGAGACCCAGTACTTC,CASSRRTGETQYF
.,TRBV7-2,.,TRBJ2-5,TGTGCCAGCACCACGGGACGGTCAACAACCCAGTACTTC,CASTTGRSTTQYF
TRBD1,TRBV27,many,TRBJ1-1,TGTGCCAGCAGCCCCGGGACAGTTAACACTGAAGCTTTCTTT,CASSPGTVNTEAFF
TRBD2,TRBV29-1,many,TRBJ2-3,TGCAGCGTTGATTGGCGGACTAGCGGGGGATTCACAGATACGCAGTATTTT,CSVDWRTSGGFTDTQYF
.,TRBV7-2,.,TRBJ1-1,TGTGCCAGCAGCTTAGTCGCAGGGGATAAAGCTTTCTTT,CASSLVAGDKAFF
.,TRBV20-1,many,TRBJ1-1,TGCAGTGCTTTGAAGGGCAGGGCAGACACTGAAGCTTTCTTT,CSALKGRADTEAFF
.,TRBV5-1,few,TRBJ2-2,TGCGCCAGCAGAATAACCGGGACATTGAACACCGGGGAGCTGTTTTTT,CASRITGTLNTGELFF
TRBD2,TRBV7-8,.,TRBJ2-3,TGTGCCAGCAGCTTCAGCGGGGTTACTAGCACAGATACGCAGTATTTT,CASSFSGVTSTDTQYF
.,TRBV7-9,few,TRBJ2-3,TGTGCCAGCAGCTCGACCTCGAGCACAGATACGCAGTATTTT,CASSSTSSTDTQYF
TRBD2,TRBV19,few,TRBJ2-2,TGTGCCAGTAGTATAACACTAGCGTTGAACACCGGGGAGCTGTTTTTT,CASSITLALNTGELFF
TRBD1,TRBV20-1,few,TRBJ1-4,TGCAGTGCTCGACGGTTCGTGGCAGGGGGGAATGAAAAACTGTTTTTT,CSARRFVAGGNEKLFF
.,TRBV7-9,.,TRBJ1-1,TGTGCCAGCAGCTTTGGTTTTGGGGTGCGTACTGAAGCTTTCTTT,CASSFGFGVRTEAFF
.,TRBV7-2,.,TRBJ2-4,TGTGCCAGCACCCCTTCCGCAATACCCGAATACATTCAGTACTTC,CASTPSAIPEYIQYF
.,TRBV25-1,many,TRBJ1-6,TGTGCCAGCAGTGAGGCGGGGAATTCACCCCTCCACTTT,CASSEAGNSPLHF
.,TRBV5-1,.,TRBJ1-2,TGCGCCAGCAGCTCCGGGCGGAGCTATGGCTACACCTTC,CASSSGRSYGYTF
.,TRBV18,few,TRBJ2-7,TGTGCCAGCTCAATGATTTCCAGGGCCCCCGTTAACGAGCAGTACTTC,CASSMISRAPVNEQYF
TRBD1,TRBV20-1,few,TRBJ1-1,TGCAGTGCTAGAGTGGGGACAGGGGAATCTACAAAGCGAACGAACTTT,CSARVGTGESTKRTNF
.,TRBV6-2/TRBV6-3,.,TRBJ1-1,TGTGCCAGCAGTTACCTATCTGGGATTCTGAACACTGAAGCTTTCTTT,CASSYLSGILNTEAFF
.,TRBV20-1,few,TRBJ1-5,TGCAGTGCTAGTCCACTGAGCAATCAGCCCCAGCATTTT,CSASPLSNQPQHF
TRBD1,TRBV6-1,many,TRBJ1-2,TGTGCCAGCAGTGGGGGACAGGGGAACTATGGCTACACCTTC,CASSGGQGNYGYTF
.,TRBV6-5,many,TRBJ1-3,TGTGCCAGCAGTTACCGGGGACCCTTCATCACTACCTCTGGAAACACCATATATTTT,CASSYRGPFITTSGNTIYF
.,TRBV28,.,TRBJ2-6,TGTGCCAGCATCGATGGGGGGCTCTCTGGGGCCAACGTCCTGACTTTC,CASIDGGLSGANVLTF
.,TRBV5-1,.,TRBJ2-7,TGCGCCAGCAGCTCTCCGGACTTCTACGAGCAGTACTTC,CASSSPDFYEQYF
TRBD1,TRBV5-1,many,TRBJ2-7,TGCGCCAGCAGCTCGACAGGGTACTACGAGCAGTACTTC,CASSSTGYYEQYF
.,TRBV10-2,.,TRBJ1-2,TGCGCCAGCAGTGATTCCCGGACAGTAACCTATGGCTACACCTTC,CASSDSRTVTYGYTF
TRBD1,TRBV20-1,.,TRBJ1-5,TGCAGTGCGCAATTCCAGGGGGGGAGCAATCAGCCCCAGCATTTT,CSAQFQGGSNQPQHF
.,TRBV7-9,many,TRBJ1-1,TGTGCCAGCAGCTTAGCGTCTTTAGGGCCCCGCCAGGACACTGAAGCTTTCTTT,CASSLASLGPRQDTEAFF
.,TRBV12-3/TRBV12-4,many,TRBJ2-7,TGTGCCAGCAGTTTAGCACAGGACTCCTACGAGCAGTACTTC,CASSLAQDSYEQYF
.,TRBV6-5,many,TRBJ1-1,TGTGCCAGCAGTTACTCGGGGGCAGGAGAAGCTTTCTTT,CASSYSGAGEAFF
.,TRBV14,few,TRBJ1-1,TGTGCCTCAGAAGGGGGGAACACTGAAGCTTTCTTT,CASEGGNTEAFF
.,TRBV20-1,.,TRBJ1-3,TGCAGTGCTAGATCGGAGTCCGGAAACACCATATATTTT,CSARSESGNTIYF
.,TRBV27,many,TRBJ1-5,TGTGGTCGGACGGTTGGAAATCAGCCCCAGCATTTT,CGRTVGNQPQHF
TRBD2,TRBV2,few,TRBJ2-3,TGTGCCAGCAGTGAAGCTGGTCCAGGTAGCGGGGGCACAGATACGCAGTATTTT,CASSEAGPGSGGTDTQYF
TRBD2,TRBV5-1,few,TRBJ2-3,TGCGCCAGCAGCGGACTAGCGTCAGATACGCAGTATTTT,CASSGLASDTQYF
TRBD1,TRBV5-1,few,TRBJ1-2,TGCGCCAGCAGCCCGGTGGGGCAGGGGGCCTCGTTTTCTGGCTACACCTTC,CASSPVGQGASFSGYTF
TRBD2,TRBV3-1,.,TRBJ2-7,TGTGCCAGCAGCCAAACTAGCGGGACCTACGAGCAGTACTTC,CASSQTSGTYEQYF